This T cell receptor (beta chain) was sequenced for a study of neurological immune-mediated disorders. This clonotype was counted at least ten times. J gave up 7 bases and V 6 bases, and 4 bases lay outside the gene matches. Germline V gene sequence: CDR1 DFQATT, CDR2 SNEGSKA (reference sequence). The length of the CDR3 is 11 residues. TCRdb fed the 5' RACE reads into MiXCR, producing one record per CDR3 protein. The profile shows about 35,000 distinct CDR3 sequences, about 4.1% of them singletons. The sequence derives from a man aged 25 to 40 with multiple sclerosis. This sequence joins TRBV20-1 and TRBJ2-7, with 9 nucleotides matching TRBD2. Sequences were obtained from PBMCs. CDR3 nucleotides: TGCAGTGCCAGAAGCGGGGGGGAGCAGTACTTC. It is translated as CSARSGGEQYF.